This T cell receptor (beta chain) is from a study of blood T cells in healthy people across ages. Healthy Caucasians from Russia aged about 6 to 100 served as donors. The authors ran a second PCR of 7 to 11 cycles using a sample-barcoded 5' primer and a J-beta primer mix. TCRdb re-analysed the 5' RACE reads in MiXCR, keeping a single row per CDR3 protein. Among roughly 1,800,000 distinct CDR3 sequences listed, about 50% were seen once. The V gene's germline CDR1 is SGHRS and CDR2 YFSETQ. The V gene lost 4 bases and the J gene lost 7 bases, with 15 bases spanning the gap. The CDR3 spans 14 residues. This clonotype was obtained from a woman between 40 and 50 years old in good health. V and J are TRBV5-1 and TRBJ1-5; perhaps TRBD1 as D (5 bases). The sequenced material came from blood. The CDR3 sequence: CASSPGDLWQPQHF. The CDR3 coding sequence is TGCGCCAGCAGCCCCGGGGACCTCTGGCAGCCCCAGCATTTT.